This T cell receptor beta chain emerged from a study of cytomegalovirus exposure and HLA in healthy donors. This clone has a handful of counts. The target antigen is unknown. CDR1 and CDR2 (germline): SGHTA, FQGNSA. The CDR3 is 15 residues long. V dropped 8 bases and J dropped 10 bases, with 21 bases sitting between them. Study-wide results and limits: Prior analysis indicated that the majority of TCR beta V segments exhibited productivity approximately 90% or approximately 30% of the time.

When sampled, the donors appeared nominally healthy, though they likely had unrecorded immune exposures. PCR primers comprised 60 Vbeta and 13 Jbeta primers. Sequencing was performed with immunoSEQ multiplex PCR; in TCRdb, only in-frame clones are kept and a portion is missing. This sample carries roughly 130,000 clones, 8.5% of them seen once, and the ten largest clones take around 5.5%. Sequenced: PBMCs. This sequence originates from a man between 35 and 55 years old in good health and CMV-seronegative. The chain carries TRBV7-2 and TRBJ1-6, with a tentative D call TRBD1 (5 bases). CDR3 sequence reads: CASAAVSWGESPLHF. As DNA, the CDR3 is TGTGCCAGCGCCGCCGTTTCATGGGGGGAATCACCCCTCCACTTT.